This is a list of T cell receptor beta chains from one sample in a study of shared clonotypes between healthy human individuals. The repertoire was sequenced with immunoSEQ multiplex PCR; TCRdb's copy has only in-frame clones and lacks some. The sample includes fewer than 600,000 clones, 75% to 85% of them seen just once. Sequencing input: PBMCs. Every receptor here comes from a woman aged 40 to 50 in good health. Some clones in this sample may be carry-over from other donors' samples. Both conserved end residues are part of each CDR3. Part of the rows lack a size; the others show once, few, many or a class for expanded clones.

clone size: NA; V gene: TRBV19; CDR3 protein: CASSQQGSQPQHF
clone size: NA; V gene: TRBV7-2; CDR3 protein: CASSLGAGLYEQYF
clone size: once; V gene: TRBV14; CDR3 protein: CASSRLAGVRNEQFF
clone size: NA; V gene: TRBV7-2; CDR3 protein: CASSLGGGRALRYNEQFF
clone size: NA; V gene: TRBV4-1; CDR3 protein: CASSQGLAGEFYEQYF
clone size: NA; V gene: TRBV7-2; CDR3 protein: CASTWRAETYEQYF
clone size: NA; V gene: TRBV19; CDR3 protein: CASSQTARLSYEQYF
clone size: NA; V gene: TRBV29-1; CDR3 protein: CSVVGAFTMEYF
clone size: NA; V gene: TRBV7-2; CDR3 protein: CASSLEVGGGYGYTF
clone size: NA; V gene: TRBV7-7; CDR3 protein: CASSSRPLAEQYF
clone size: once; V gene: TRBV2; CDR3 protein: CASKGQGLNEQFF
clone size: NA; V gene: TRBV6-6; CDR3 protein: CASSTPGLAGWEQFF
clone size: NA; V gene: TRBV28; CDR3 protein: CASSPNNYGYTF
clone size: NA; V gene: TRBV27; CDR3 protein: CASSSAQGRDSPLHF
clone size: NA; V gene: TRBV7-3; CDR3 protein: CASSRLDRVVNEQFF
clone size: NA; V gene: TRBV2; CDR3 protein: CASTSFYEQYF
clone size: NA; V gene: TRBV13; CDR3 protein: CASSTGLAGKTQYF
clone size: NA; V gene: TRBV11-3; CDR3 protein: CASSRSWDRVNYGYTF
clone size: NA; V gene: TRBV6-5; CDR3 protein: CASSYGTTARGETQYF
clone size: NA; V gene: TRBV4-3; CDR3 protein: CASSQEGLSQETQYF
clone size: NA; V gene: TRBV11-2; CDR3 protein: CASSPNRVGDTQYF
clone size: once; V gene: TRBV7-6; CDR3 protein: CASSPGSLPGELFF
clone size: few; V gene: TRBV28; CDR3 protein: CASGEAVNGYTF
clone size: NA; V gene: TRBV18; CDR3 protein: CASSPRLQLAKNIQYF
clone size: NA; V gene: TRBV30; CDR3 protein: CAWSVPGEKLFF
clone size: few; V gene: TRBV2; CDR3 protein: CASIEQGLVSEQYF
clone size: NA; V gene: TRBV7-9; CDR3 protein: CASIVPNTYNEQFF
clone size: NA; V gene: TRBV14; CDR3 protein: CASSPPGGGGKNIQYF
clone size: NA; V gene: TRBV11-2; CDR3 protein: CASSLASGVGSEQFF
clone size: few; V gene: TRBV11-2; CDR3 protein: CASSLALGQYIYF
clone size: NA; V gene: TRBV18; CDR3 protein: CASPPGGSTGGEQYF
clone size: NA; V gene: TRBV28; CDR3 protein: CASSLWIPAATGPEAFF
clone size: NA; V gene: TRBV14; CDR3 protein: CASSQEIMRSYNEQFF
clone size: NA; V gene: TRBV28; CDR3 protein: CASSLITGSYEQYF